This T cell receptor beta chain was recovered during a study of shared clonotypes between healthy human individuals. General study findings and limits: Rarefaction revealed incomplete sorted-subset sequencing despite large depth. The four-donor shared clonotypes exceeded non-shared clonotypes in generation probability, with non-shared ones scoring lower. Only blood underwent sampling, and tissue repertoires likely differ.

Using immunoSEQ multiplex PCR, the repertoire was profiled, and TCRdb retains in-frame clones only, with some absent. The data show approximately 1,500,000 clones, with around 98% seen just once and roughly 0.45% held by the top ten. On this clone: What it binds is not known.

Trimming took 2 bases from V and 6 from J; bases not matched to a gene: 12. Germline V gene sequence: CDR1 SGHTA, CDR2 FQGNSA. The CDR3 spans 16 residues. The rearrangement links TRBV7-2 to TRBJ1-1; 7 bases align to TRBD1. The specimen was naive CD4+ T cells sorted from blood. Stated subset: CD45RA+ positively selected. This sequence originates from a man younger than 45 in good health. CDR3 nucleotide sequence: TGTGCCAGCAGCTTAAGCCCGGGACAGTTGGGCCCTGAAGCTTTCTTT. The encoded protein is CASSLSPGQLGPEAFF.